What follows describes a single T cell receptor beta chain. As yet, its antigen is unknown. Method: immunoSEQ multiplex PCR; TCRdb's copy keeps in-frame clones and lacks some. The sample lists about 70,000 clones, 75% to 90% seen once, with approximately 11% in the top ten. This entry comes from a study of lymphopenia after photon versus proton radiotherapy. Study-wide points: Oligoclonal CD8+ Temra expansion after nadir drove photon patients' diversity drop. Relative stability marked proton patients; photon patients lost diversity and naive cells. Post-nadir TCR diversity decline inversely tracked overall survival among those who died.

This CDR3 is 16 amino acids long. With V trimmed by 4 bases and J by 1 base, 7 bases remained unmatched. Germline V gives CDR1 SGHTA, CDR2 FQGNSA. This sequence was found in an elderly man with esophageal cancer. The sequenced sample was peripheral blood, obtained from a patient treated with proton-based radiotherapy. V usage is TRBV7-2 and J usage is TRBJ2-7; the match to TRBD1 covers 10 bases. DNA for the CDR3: TGTGCCAGCAGCTCTCCGACGGGACAGGGGTCCTACGAGCAGTACTTC. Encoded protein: CASSSPTGQGSYEQYF.